This T cell receptor (beta chain) was retrieved from a study of Graves' ophthalmopathy and Graves' hyperthyroidism listed by TCRdb under 2018. For the wider study: Peripheral blood samples were taken at the time of initial diagnosis, before any treatment was given. The study used signatures of the TCR beta repertoire to tell Graves' ophthalmopathy apart from Graves' hyperthyroidism and to predict which patients would progress to ophthalmopathy. In total, under 150 blood samples were TCR-sequenced: fewer than 50 ophthalmopathy, some 80 hyperthyroidism and about 17 hyperthyroidism-to-ophthalmopathy patients. To explore V-J signatures distinguishing ophthalmopathy from hyperthyroidism, a discovery set of around 97 patients (roughly 45 ophthalmopathy, 57 stable hyperthyroidism) was enrolled. The independent validation cohort included 18 hyperthyroidism patients plus 17 patients who later progressed from hyperthyroidism to ophthalmopathy. In roughly 6 hyperthyroidism patients, T-cell repertoires of thyroid tissue and blood were compared. Once sampling was done, hyperthyroidism patients were given methimazole at a starting dose of 30 mg daily, while ophthalmopathy patients were given high-dose intravenous methylprednisolone.

Patients with ophthalmopathy had moderately to severely active disease, with a Clinical Activity Score of 3 or more, a NOSPECS grade of 4 or more, and a disease duration of less than 3 months. Patients were excluded if they had other autoimmune diseases, uncontrolled infections, pregnancy or lactation. Clinical symptoms, serum thyroxine, TRAb, thyroid ultrasound and orbital computed tomography were used for diagnosis. PBMCs were isolated from about 10 ml of fresh peripheral blood by Ficoll-Paque density gradient centrifugation. Trizol reagent was used to extract the total RNA, and its quality was then checked on an Agilent 2100 Bioanalyzer. The full study reports these points: No statistical method was used to set the sample size in advance, and the investigators knew which group each participant was assigned to. In validation, the model predicted ophthalmopathy progression with less than 71% sensitivity and about 77% specificity; some 13 predicted patients were CT-confirmed with GO in a median of around 6.5 months. Most expanded thyroid clonotypes with frequency above 0.001 were also detected in blood, suggesting blood repertoires may reflect the thyroid immune response. The 13-signature model separated ophthalmopathy from stable hyperthyroidism with approximately 90% sensitivity and around 84% specificity in cross-validation, and 80%/75% in the test set.

Inclusive of the bounding cysteine and phenylalanine, the CDR3 is 13 residues long. Kept here is only the CDR3 DNA, which spans 39 bases and is read in frame from base 1. V loses 5 bases of germline sequence and J loses 9 bases, and the interval between the two ends is 14 bases. CDR1 SNHLY and CDR2 FYNNEI were looked up in the germline V gene. The count of this clonotype is one. Which antigen it targets is not known. Base qualities were left out, and no much larger clone turns up one base away. Just one read gives weak support. For repertoire sequencing, the TCR beta CDR3 regions were amplified from RNA transcripts. HTBI primers and the Qiagen OneStep RT-PCR kit were used in a first-round RT-PCR, which was followed by a second-round multiplex PCR, size selection and purification. Libraries were sequenced on an Illumina HiSeq2000 using paired-end 100 bp reads. On the authors' methods: Reads were processed with SOAPnuke, discarding reads with adapters, uncalled bases, mean Phred below 15, or no exact constant-primer or identifier match. COPE v1.2.5 was used to merge high-quality paired reads. Unique nucleotide sequences were defined as clonotypes and aligned to IMGT TRB V, D and J references using MiTCR v1.1. The analysis was limited to V-J combinations with a frequency above 0.0001, which together covered approximately 99% of the repertoires. For each V-J combination, a TCR clonal expansion and chaos score was defined as the ratio of F50 clonal expansion to chaos observed in the TCRdist matrix. Welch's t-statistics and random forest were used to narrow the features down to more than 10 V-J combinations, which were then fed into a naive Bayes classifier. The Morisita-Horn index was used to measure how similar the thyroid and blood repertoires were. The public reads were run again by TCRdb, first through fastp at Q25 and then through MiXCR, and only productive beta chains were kept. Rows with one shared CDR3 protein collapse into an entry with the most common genes and DNA. TCRdb, rather than the study authors, made the V and J calls. This sample lists hundreds of thousands of distinct CDR3 sequences; approximately 39% were detected once. The ten largest make up over 2.5% of the sample.

This clonotype was sampled from an adult man with Graves' ophthalmopathy. The receptor chain draws on TRBV2 and TRBJ1-5, with the identity of the D gene unclear. Sequencing was performed on peripheral blood. The CDR3 protein is CASSLDGRWPQHF. The DNA is as follows: TGTGCCAGCAGTCTCGACGGCCGGTGGCCCCAGCATTTT.